This TCR beta chain is drawn from a study of cytomegalovirus exposure and HLA in healthy donors. General observations from the study: Presence/absence analyses rested on an assumption that sequencing depth was roughly uniform across donors. Immune exposure data for these donors was limited to CMV serostatus.

Of note for this clone: Antigen unknown. A read error may produce the germline difference seen at one junction end.

This CDR3 comprises 15 residues. Germline assignment: CDR1 SSHAT and CDR2 FNYEAQ (reference sequence). The PCR ran on 60 Vbeta and 13 Jbeta primers. Clones were read by immunoSEQ multiplex PCR, and TCRdb kept only the in-frame ones, dropping some. The sample contains 150,000 to 200,000 clones, around four fifths of which appear only once. The sample taken for sequencing was PBMCs. The receptor was derived from a man younger than 45 in good health and CMV-seronegative. This chain connects TRBV7-7 to TRBJ2-5; perhaps TRBD2 as D (7 bases). CDR3 in DNA: TGTGCTAGCAGCCGGGGGGCAGGGATGGAAGAGACCCAGTACTTC. As protein: CASSRGAGMEETQYF.